A selection of T cell receptor beta chains follows, all from one sample in a study of T cell changes during pregnancy in multiple sclerosis. TCRdb keeps only in-frame clones here, not all; method: immunoSEQ multiplex PCR. The table includes under 70,000 clones, roughly 91% detected once. Sequenced material: peripheral blood, taken in the third trimester of pregnancy. Receptors originate from a female donor in good health, enrolled as a control in a pregnancy study. The CDR3 runs from the conserved cysteine through the conserved F or W. D genes are given only for firm matches. Rows may omit the clone size; those that give it use once, few, many or a size class.

CDR3nt	CDR3aa	v_gene	d_gene	abundance	j_gene
TGCGCCAGCAGCTTGGCCTCGGGGGGCGGATCAACTAATGAAAAACTGTTTTTT	CASSLASGGGSTNEKLFF	TRBV5-1	NA	NA	TRBJ1-4
TGTGCCAGTATTGGCAGGTCCACTGAAGCTTTCTTT	CASIGRSTEAFF	TRBV19	NA	NA	TRBJ1-1
TGTGCCAGCAGCCTGTCTGGGGGGACCCGCGATACGCAGTATTTT	CASSLSGGTRDTQYF	TRBV7-3	NA	once	TRBJ2-3
TGTGCCAGCAGCCCTTTCCGGGACAGGGCTGTGAATGAGCAGTTCTTC	CASSPFRDRAVNEQFF	TRBV5-6	TRBD1	NA	TRBJ2-1
TGTGCCAGCAGGTTGGGCCCTTATGGCTACACCTTC	CASRLGPYGYTF	TRBV7-9	NA	NA	TRBJ1-2
TGTGCCTGGAGGGGCATGGGCTCACCCCTCCACTTT	CAWRGMGSPLHF	TRBV30	NA	NA	TRBJ1-6
TGTGCCAGCAGTAAGACAGGGGAGGTTCAGCCCCAGCATTTT	CASSKTGEVQPQHF	TRBV6-1	TRBD1	few	TRBJ1-5
TGCGCCAGCAGCTTGAATGAGGCGGGACCGGCGAATGAGCAGTTCTTC	CASSLNEAGPANEQFF	TRBV5-1	NA	NA	TRBJ2-1
TGTGCCAGCAGTTTAGACAGGGTAGGAAACACCATATATTTT	CASSLDRVGNTIYF	TRBV28	TRBD1	NA	TRBJ1-3
TGTGCCACCAGCGCCGGGGGACAGCCCTTCTACGAGCAGTACTTC	CATSAGGQPFYEQYF	TRBV15	NA	once	TRBJ2-7
TGTGCCAGCACTATAGGGAGGGACTTTAGCAATCAGCCCCAGCATTTT	CASTIGRDFSNQPQHF	TRBV7-8	NA	NA	TRBJ1-5
TGCGCCAGCAGCCGGGAGACGGGGGGGGGCTACACCTTC	CASSRETGGGYTF	TRBV5-1	NA	NA	TRBJ1-2
TGTGCCAGCAGTCAACTAGCGGGAGGGCACTACGAGCAGTACTTC	CASSQLAGGHYEQYF	TRBV27	TRBD2	NA	TRBJ2-7
TGCGCCAGCAGCTTAGGAGCATACAATGAGCAGTTCTTC	CASSLGAYNEQFF	TRBV5-1	NA	NA	TRBJ2-1
TGTGCCAGCACTCAAAGGACAGGCCCTAGGTATGGCTACACCTTC	CASTQRTGPRYGYTF	TRBV28	TRBD1	NA	TRBJ1-2
TGTGCCAGCAGCTTGGGAGTCGGAGGGGGCGGGACTGAAGCTTTCTTT	CASSLGVGGGGTEAFF	TRBV5-5	TRBD1	few	TRBJ1-1
TGTGCCAGCAGCCCTGTGACAGGGATAAAAAACGGGGAGCTGTTTTTT	CASSPVTGIKNGELFF	TRBV7-3	TRBD1	once	TRBJ2-2
TGTGCCACCAGCAGAGATCGTGCAGGGGGAAATGAAAAACTGTTTTTT	CATSRDRAGGNEKLFF	TRBV15	TRBD1	NA	TRBJ1-4
TGTGCCAGCAGCTTAGGGGGGGGTACTGAAGCTTTCTTT	CASSLGGGTEAFF	TRBV5-6	NA	NA	TRBJ1-1
TGTGCCAGCGCGACAGGGGGCAGCACAGATACGCAGTATTTT	CASATGGSTDTQYF	TRBV18	TRBD1	NA	TRBJ2-3
TGTGCCAGCAGTGAGGCAGGGGGCTTAAACACTGAAGCTTTCTTT	CASSEAGGLNTEAFF	TRBV25-1	TRBD1	NA	TRBJ1-1
TGTGCCAGCAGCTTCAGGGGGCCTCCGAGGCAGTATTTT	CASSFRGPPRQYF	TRBV7-9	TRBD1	NA	TRBJ2-3
TGTGCCAGCAGCCGACAGGGGGAAGGGGAAAAACTGTTTTTT	CASSRQGEGEKLFF	TRBV27	TRBD1	NA	TRBJ1-4
TGTGCCAGTAGTATAGGCGCGGGGGGCTACGAGCAGTACTTC	CASSIGAGGYEQYF	TRBV19	TRBD2	NA	TRBJ2-7
TGTGCCAGCAGCTCATTATACAGGGGAAGGGGAGTTGAAGCTTTCTTT	CASSSLYRGRGVEAFF	TRBV7-9	TRBD1	NA	TRBJ1-1
TGTGCCAGCAGCGCGGCTGGGGGAGGAGTCGGTGGCTACACCTTC	CASSAAGGGVGGYTF	TRBV7-6	NA	NA	TRBJ1-2
TGTGCCAGCAGCTTAACCGGGTGGGCGACTAGCGGTCAAGAGACCCAGTACTTC	CASSLTGWATSGQETQYF	TRBV13	TRBD2	NA	TRBJ2-5
TGTGCCAGTAGTCTTATGAGCACAGATACGCAGTATTTT	CASSLMSTDTQYF	TRBV19	NA	NA	TRBJ2-3
TGTGCCAGCAGACGACAGGGGTTTGGCGAGCAGTACTTC	CASRRQGFGEQYF	TRBV27	TRBD1	once	TRBJ2-7
TGTGCCAGCAGTTCGACAGCTAACTATGGCTACACCTTC	CASSSTANYGYTF	TRBV6-1	NA	NA	TRBJ1-2
TGTGCCAGCAGTTCAACTGGGCAGGCTCTAAACACCATATATTTT	CASSSTGQALNTIYF	TRBV28	NA	NA	TRBJ1-3
TGTGCCAGCTCACCCCGGAATGCTCCCCCGGAGTTCCACACCATATATTTT	CASSPRNAPPEFHTIYF	TRBV18	NA	NA	TRBJ1-3
TGTGCCAGCAGCTCGAACAGTGGGGACATGAACACTGAAGCTTTCTTT	CASSSNSGDMNTEAFF	TRBV7-8	NA	NA	TRBJ1-1
TGCAGCGTTGTAGGGCAGGGGGGTGAAGCTTTCTTT	CSVVGQGGEAFF	TRBV29-1	TRBD1	NA	TRBJ1-1
TGCGCCAGCAGCTTGGCCCTAGCGGGGGGGCGCGAGCAGTACTTC	CASSLALAGGREQYF	TRBV5-1	TRBD2	few	TRBJ2-7
TGTGCCAGCAGTTACTCCGAACTCCGCCATGAGCAGTTCTTC	CASSYSELRHEQFF	TRBV6-6	NA	NA	TRBJ2-1
TGTGCCAGCAGGGGACAGGATCTGACGGAGACCCAGTACTTC	CASRGQDLTETQYF	TRBV6-1	TRBD1	NA	TRBJ2-5
TGTGCCAGCAGTATACTGGGGGCTGGGAATGAGCAGTTCTTC	CASSILGAGNEQFF	TRBV6-4	NA	NA	TRBJ2-1
TGTGCCAGCAGCTCCCTTAACCACCACAGGGTAGGCAATGAGCAGTTCTTC	CASSSLNHHRVGNEQFF	TRBV11-2	NA	NA	TRBJ2-1
TGCGCCAGCAGCTTGGATTTACAGGGGGCCTCTACCGGGGAGCTGTTTTTT	CASSLDLQGASTGELFF	TRBV5-1	TRBD1	NA	TRBJ2-2
TGTGCCAGCAGCTACTCCAATGAAAAACTGTTTTTT	CASSYSNEKLFF	TRBV5-4	NA	NA	TRBJ1-4
TGTGCCAGCAGCGTGCCCCCGGGACAGGGTCGTGGTGAAGCTTTCTTT	CASSVPPGQGRGEAFF	TRBV9	TRBD1	NA	TRBJ1-1
TGTGCCAGCAAACAGGGGCAAGAGACCCAGTACTTC	CASKQGQETQYF	TRBV28	TRBD1	once	TRBJ2-5
TGTGCCAGCAGCCAAGAACCTAGCGGGAGCTTTTACGAGCAGTACTTC	CASSQEPSGSFYEQYF	TRBV14	TRBD2	NA	TRBJ2-7